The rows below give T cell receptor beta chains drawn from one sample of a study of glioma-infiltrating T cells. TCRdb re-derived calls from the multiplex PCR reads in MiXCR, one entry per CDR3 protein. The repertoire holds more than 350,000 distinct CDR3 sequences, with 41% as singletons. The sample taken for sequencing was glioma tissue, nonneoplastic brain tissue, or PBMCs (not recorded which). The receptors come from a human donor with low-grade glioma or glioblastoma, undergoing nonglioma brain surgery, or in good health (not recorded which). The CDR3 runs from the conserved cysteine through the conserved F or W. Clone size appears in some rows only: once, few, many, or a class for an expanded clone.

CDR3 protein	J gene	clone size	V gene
CASSYSGGEPQPQHF	TRBJ1-5	many	TRBV6-2/TRBV6-3
CSARGASGGTYNEQFF	TRBJ2-1	few	TRBV20-1
CASSLGTGLAGVETQYF	TRBJ2-5	few	TRBV5-4
CAWSEDRGGDTQYF	TRBJ2-3	NA	TRBV30
CASSFRLAGHTDTQYF	TRBJ2-3	once	TRBV27
CASSSGTPYGYTF	TRBJ1-2	many	TRBV28
CASSLYQRTEAFF	TRBJ1-1	NA	TRBV6-2/TRBV6-3
CASSQDPRDRGRNNEKLFF	TRBJ1-4	NA	TRBV4-2
CASSHSGLAFNEQFF	TRBJ2-1	NA	TRBV6-6
CASRNPPRETQYF	TRBJ2-5	few	TRBV6-1
CASSYQESGTGETEAFF	TRBJ1-1	many	TRBV6-2/TRBV6-3
CASSMVYNEQYF	TRBJ2-7	NA	TRBV6-2/TRBV6-3
CASSLRPRLAGSSYEQYF	TRBJ2-7	few	TRBV28
CSGGGGADTQYF	TRBJ2-3	few	TRBV20-1
CSAIEMNTEAFF	TRBJ1-1	many	TRBV20-1
CASSPLGLAGRSTDTQYF	TRBJ2-3	NA	TRBV18
CSALGGREFEQFF	TRBJ2-1	NA	TRBV20-1
CASSFGAGSSEQYF	TRBJ2-7	NA	TRBV7-3
CASSPGGEGGFEQYF	TRBJ2-7	few	TRBV7-6
CSARHPETEAFF	TRBJ1-1	many	TRBV20-1
CASSKTSGQETQYF	TRBJ2-5	few	TRBV10-2
CASSLSVPSADTQYF	TRBJ2-3	NA	TRBV6-1
CSAGGRRGTYEQYF	TRBJ2-7	few	TRBV20-1
CASSWTSGSMETQYF	TRBJ2-5	NA	TRBV7-3
CASSENGRGLIDEQFF	TRBJ2-1	few	TRBV25-1
CARSWRGGISYEQYF	TRBJ2-7	NA	TRBV5-1
CSADPVALYYEQYF	TRBJ2-7	many	TRBV20-1
CASSPSRGLRTDTQYF	TRBJ2-3	NA	TRBV4-1
CASSTNDRNEQFF	TRBJ2-1	few	TRBV6-6
CASSKGTSGIYEQYF	TRBJ2-7	NA	TRBV9
CGASRDSNQPQYF	NA	NA	TRBV20-1
CASSLRGTAAMGEQYF	TRBJ2-7	many	TRBV7-2
CASSLDRVAGGYTF	TRBJ1-2	NA	TRBV12-3/TRBV12-4
CATRGRGSVTQYF	TRBJ2-5	NA	TRBV24-1
CASSLELGNTDTQYF	TRBJ2-3	few	TRBV28
CASRPGQGGWGYTF	TRBJ1-2	many	TRBV6-1
CASSWIAEFSYNEQFF	TRBJ2-1	NA	TRBV5-1
CASSLGTSGRQETQFF	TRBJ2-1	NA	TRBV5-1
CASTPKENIQYF	TRBJ2-4	NA	TRBV7-9
CASSNPRRDAGELFF	TRBJ2-2	NA	TRBV6-6
CASTQGPTTLWANVPTF	TRBJ2-6	NA	TRBV6-2/TRBV6-3
CASSPGTFSLTQYF	TRBJ2-5	NA	TRBV4-1